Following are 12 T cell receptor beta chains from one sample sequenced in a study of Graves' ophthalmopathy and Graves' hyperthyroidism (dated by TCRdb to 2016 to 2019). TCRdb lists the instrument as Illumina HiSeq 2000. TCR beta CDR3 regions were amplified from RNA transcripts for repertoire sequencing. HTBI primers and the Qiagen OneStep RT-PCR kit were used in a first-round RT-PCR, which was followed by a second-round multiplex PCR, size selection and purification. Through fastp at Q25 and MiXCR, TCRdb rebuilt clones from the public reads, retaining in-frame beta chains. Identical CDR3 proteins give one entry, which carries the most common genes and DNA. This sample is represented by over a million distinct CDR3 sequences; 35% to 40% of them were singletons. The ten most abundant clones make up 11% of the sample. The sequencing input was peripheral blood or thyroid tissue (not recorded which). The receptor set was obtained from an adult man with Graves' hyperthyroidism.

CDR3 coding DNA: TGTGCCAGCAGCCAACAGGGAGGTTGGTACGAGCAGTACTTC. This encodes CASSQQGGWYEQYF. The genes are TRBV2 and TRBJ2-7, with D perhaps given as TRBD1 or TRBD2 (6 bases each). Germline V gene lookup returns CDR1 SNHLY and CDR2 FYNNEI. V was trimmed by 6 bases and J by 4 bases, leaving 16 bases between them. The CDR3 runs to 14 residues.

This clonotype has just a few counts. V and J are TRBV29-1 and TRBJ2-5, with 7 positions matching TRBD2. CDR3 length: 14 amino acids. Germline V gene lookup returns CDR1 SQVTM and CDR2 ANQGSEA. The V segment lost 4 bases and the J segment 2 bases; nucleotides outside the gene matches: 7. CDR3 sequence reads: CSVALADNQETQYF. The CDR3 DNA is TGCAGCGTTGCCCTAGCGGATAATCAAGAGACCCAGTACTTC.

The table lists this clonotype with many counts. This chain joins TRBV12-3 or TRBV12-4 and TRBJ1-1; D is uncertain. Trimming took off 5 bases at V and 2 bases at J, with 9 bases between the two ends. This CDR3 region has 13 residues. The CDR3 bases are TGTGCCAGCAGTGCTGACTATAACACTGAAGCTTTCTTT. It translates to CASSADYNTEAFF.

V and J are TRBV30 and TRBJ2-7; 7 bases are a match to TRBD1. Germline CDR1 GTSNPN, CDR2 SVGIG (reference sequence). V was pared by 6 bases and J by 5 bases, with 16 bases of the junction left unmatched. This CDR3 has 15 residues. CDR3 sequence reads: CACENRGRLHHEQYF. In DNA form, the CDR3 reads TGTGCCTGCGAAAACAGGGGCCGCCTCCACCACGAGCAGTACTTC.

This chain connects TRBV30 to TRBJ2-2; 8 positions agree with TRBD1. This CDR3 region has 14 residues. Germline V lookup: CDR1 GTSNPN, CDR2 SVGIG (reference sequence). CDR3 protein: CARRAPRGQGELFF. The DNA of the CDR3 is TGTGCACGTAGAGCCCCCAGGGGGCAGGGGGAGCTGTTTTTT. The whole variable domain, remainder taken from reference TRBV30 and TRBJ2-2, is SQTIHQWPATLVQPVGSPLSLECTVEGTSNPNLYWYRQAAGRGLQLLFYSVGIGQISSEVPQNLSASRPQDRQFILSSKKLLLSDSGFYLCARRAPRGQGELFFGEGSRLTVL.

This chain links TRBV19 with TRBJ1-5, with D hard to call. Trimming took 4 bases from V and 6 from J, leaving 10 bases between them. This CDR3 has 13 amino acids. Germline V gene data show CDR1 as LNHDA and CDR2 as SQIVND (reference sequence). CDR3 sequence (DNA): TGTGCCAGTAGTACTCAAGCGACTCAGCCCCAGCATTTT. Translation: CASSTQATQPQHF.

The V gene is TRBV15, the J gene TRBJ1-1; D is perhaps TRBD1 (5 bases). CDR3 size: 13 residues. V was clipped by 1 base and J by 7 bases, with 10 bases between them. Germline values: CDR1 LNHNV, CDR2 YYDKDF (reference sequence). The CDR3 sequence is CATSRGWGGEAFF. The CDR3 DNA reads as TGTGCCACCAGCAGAGGGTGGGGGGGTGAAGCTTTCTTT.

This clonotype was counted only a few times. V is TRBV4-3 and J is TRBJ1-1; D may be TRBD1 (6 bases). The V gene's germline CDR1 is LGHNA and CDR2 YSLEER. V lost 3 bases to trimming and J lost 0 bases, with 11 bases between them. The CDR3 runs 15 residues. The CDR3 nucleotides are TGCGCCAGCAGCCACCCGGCAGGGGTGAACACTGAAGCTTTCTTT. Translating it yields CASSHPAGVNTEAFF.

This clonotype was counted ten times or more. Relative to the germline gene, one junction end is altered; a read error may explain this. DNA of the CDR3: TGCGCCAGCAGCCAGGGGCAGGGGGCCTCCTACGAGCAGTACTTC. It is translated as CASSQGQGASYEQYF. This chain joins TRBV7-6 and TRBJ2-7, with TRBD1 matching over 8 bases. Germline CDR1 reads SGHVS; CDR2 reads FNYEAQ. The CDR3 sequence is 15 residues long.

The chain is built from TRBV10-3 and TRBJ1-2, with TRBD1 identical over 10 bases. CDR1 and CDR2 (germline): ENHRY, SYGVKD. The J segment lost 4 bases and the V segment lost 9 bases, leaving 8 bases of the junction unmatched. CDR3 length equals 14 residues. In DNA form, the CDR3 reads TGTGCCATAGCCGGGACAGGGGACGTCTATGGCTACACCTTC. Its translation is CAIAGTGDVYGYTF.

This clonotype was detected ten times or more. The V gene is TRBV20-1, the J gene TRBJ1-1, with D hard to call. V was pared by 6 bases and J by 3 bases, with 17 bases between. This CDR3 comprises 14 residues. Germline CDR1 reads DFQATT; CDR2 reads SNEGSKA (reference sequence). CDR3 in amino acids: CSAQEGGSDTEAFF. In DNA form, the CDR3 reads TGCAGTGCCCAAGAGGGCGGGTCGGACACTGAAGCTTTCTTT.

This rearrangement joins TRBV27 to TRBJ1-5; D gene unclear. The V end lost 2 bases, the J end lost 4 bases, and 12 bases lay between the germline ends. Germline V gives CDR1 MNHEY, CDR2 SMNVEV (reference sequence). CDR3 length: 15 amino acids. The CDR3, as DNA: TGTGCCAGCAGTTTAGCGGGTATGCTGAATCAGCCCCAGCATTTT. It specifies CASSLAGMLNQPQHF.